Each of the 27 T cell receptor beta chains below was sequenced from the same sample in a study of CD4 and CD8 cells across lung adenocarcinoma regions. MiXCR was run by TCRdb on the PCR reads, yielding one entry per CDR3 protein. The data hold over 15,000 distinct CDR3 sequences, with about 50% observed a single time. Sequencing was done on a sample of CD8+ T cells from the margin of a lung tumor. These receptors came from a male donor with lung adenocarcinoma. The CD4 and CD8 labels of this study may be unreliable.

This clonotype has at least ten counts. The chain uses TRBV6-1 and TRBJ2-2; D possibly matches TRBD1 or TRBD2 (5 bases each). Trimming removed 0 bases from V and 4 bases from J, with 9 bases in between. CDR1 is MNHNS, CDR2 SASEGT, per germline. This CDR3 contains 15 residues. The CDR3 coding sequence is TGTGCCAGCAGTGAAGCAAGGGGAGCCACCGGGGAGCTGTTTTTT. Residues: CASSEARGATGELFF.

A remark on this clonotype: Germline is not matched at one junction end, which may reflect a read error. This chain uses TRBV6-1 with TRBJ2-3; tentative D call: TRBD2 (5 bases). The end of the DNA fits TRBJ2-5 better, so the J call may be wrong. This CDR3 is built from 14 residues. Germline CDR1 MNHNS, CDR2 SASEGT. As DNA, the CDR3 is TGTGCGGGCAGACGGGCGCGAGGGCAAGATACCCAGTACTTC. The encoded protein is CAGRRARGQDTQYF.

This chain connects TRBV6-1 to TRBJ2-5, with 13 positions matching TRBD2. J was trimmed by 4 bases and V by 7 bases; bases with no gene match: 6. Germline-derived CDR1 and CDR2 are MNHNS and SASEGT. The CDR3 totals 15 residues. This chain's CDR3 is CASTPGLAGRETQYF. The CDR3, as DNA: TGTGCCAGCACCCCGGGACTAGCGGGACGAGAGACCCAGTACTTC.

This clonotype was counted many times. This chain connects TRBV6-1 to TRBJ2-1; no firm D call. CDR3 size: 12 residues. The germline gives CDR1 MNHNS, CDR2 SASEGT. V shed 7 bases and J shed 4 bases, with 8 bases lying between them. CDR3 in amino acids: CASNKGYNEQFF. In nucleotides, the CDR3 is TGTGCCAGCAACAAGGGTTACAATGAGCAGTTCTTC.

By sample fraction, this clonotype is medium-sized. The chain carries TRBV6-1 and TRBJ2-1; D unresolved. V was pared by 1 base and J by 4 bases, with 11 bases between. Germline assignment: CDR1 MNHNS and CDR2 SASEGT. The CDR3 contains 15 residues. CDR3 coding DNA: TGTGCCAGCAGTGAAGATAATAGCAAATACAATGAGCAGTTCTTC. Translation gives CASSEDNSKYNEQFF.

CDR3 in DNA: TGCGCCAGCGGACCGGGATCGGTTTACGCGGAAAAACTGTTTTTT. As protein: CASGPGSVYAEKLFF. V usage is TRBV5-1 and J usage is TRBJ1-4; no firm D call. CDR3 length equals 15 residues. The germline gives CDR1 SGHRS, CDR2 YFSETQ. The germline V and J ends were trimmed by 7 bases and 8 bases, with 21 bases remaining between them.

Only a few counts were recorded for this clonotype. V is TRBV7-8 and J is TRBJ2-1; possibly TRBD2 for D (6 bases). Germline V lookup: CDR1 SGHVS, CDR2 FQNEAQ. Trimming shortened V by 5 bases and J by 3 bases, and 14 bases separated the two germline ends. This CDR3 has 15 residues. CDR3 region: CASSPRGRGYNEQFF. The CDR3 nucleotides are TGTGCCAGCAGCCCCCGTGGGCGGGGCTACAATGAGCAGTTCTTC.

DNA for the CDR3: TGTGCCAGCAAGGCGGGGGGCAGTGAAAAACTGTTTTTT. It encodes CASKAGGSEKLFF. The chain has TRBV3-1 and TRBJ1-4; D possibly corresponds to TRBD1 (6 bases). The CDR3 loop spans 13 amino acids. Trimming shortened V by 7 bases and J by 7 bases, and 13 bases separated the two germline ends. Germline values: CDR1 LGHDT, CDR2 YNNKEL (reference sequence).

The rearrangement uses TRBV9 and TRBJ2-1, with D possibly matching TRBD2 (5 bases). The CDR3 is 16 amino acids. Germline assignment: CDR1 SGDLS and CDR2 YYNGEE. With 4 bases removed from V and 10 bases from J, the gap between germline ends came to 24 bases. CDR3 coding DNA: TGTGCCAGCAGCTCCGGACTCGTTTCCGTCCAGAGAGAGCAGTTCTTC. This codes for CASSSGLVSVQREQFF.

V gene TRBV10-2 combines with J gene TRBJ2-3; possibly TRBD2 for D (7 bases). The closer fit of TRBJ2-7 to the DNA end suggests the J call may be wrong. Germline values: CDR1 WSHSY, CDR2 SAAADI. The CDR3 has 14 amino acids. As DNA, the CDR3 is TGCGCGGGCTGGGGGGGCGGGAGCAAAGATACGCAGTACTTC. This sequence encodes CAGWGGGSKDTQYF.

The chain is built from TRBV4-1 and TRBJ2-3; 10 nucleotides agree with TRBD2. The V gene's germline CDR1 is MGHRA and CDR2 YSYEKL. V lost 7 bases and J lost 3; bases outside the gene matches: 7. This CDR3 spans 15 amino acids. This CDR3 is CASKSGRARTDTQYF. DNA of the CDR3: TGCGCCAGCAAGAGCGGGAGGGCCAGAACAGATACGCAGTATTTT.

As concerns this clonotype: One end of the junction is discordant with germline, which a read error may explain. The chain links TRBV7-6 to TRBJ2-1; possibly TRBD2 for D (6 bases). CDR1 SGHVS and CDR2 FNYEAQ come from the germline V gene. The CDR3 runs 13 residues. Here the CDR3 reads CASSSEEGGRGYF. The CDR3 nucleotides are TGTGCCAGCAGCTCGGAGGAGGGTGGAAGAGGGTACTTC.

The chain combines TRBV6-1 with TRBJ2-5, with 13 positions matching TRBD2. V lost 6 bases, J lost 9 bases, and 13 bases stayed unmatched. Per germline, CDR1 MNHNS and CDR2 SASEGT. The CDR3 loop spans 16 amino acids. This CDR3 reads CASRGTSGIQREAQYF. CDR3 nucleotides: TGTGCCAGCAGGGGGACTAGCGGGATCCAAAGGGAGGCCCAGTACTTC.

This clonotype appeared many times. This chain uses TRBV27 with TRBJ2-1; TRBD1 agrees at 10 bases. In germline, CDR1 is MNHEY, CDR2 SMNVEV (reference sequence). There are 15 residues in the CDR3. V lost 5 bases to trimming and J lost 3 bases; unmatched junction nucleotides: 4. Here the CDR3 reads CASSTGTGVYNEQFF. In DNA form, the CDR3 reads TGTGCCAGCAGTACCGGGACAGGGGTCTACAATGAGCAGTTCTTC.

V and J are TRBV6-1 and TRBJ2-1; D tentatively reads TRBD1 or TRBD2 (5 bases each). Trimming stripped 5 bases from V and 10 bases from J, with 18 bases between. Looked up from germline, CDR1 is MNHNS and CDR2 is SASEGT. The CDR3 length is 14 residues. The CDR3 region is CASSRGTLAREQFF. The CDR3 nucleotides read TGTGCCAGCAGTCGTGGGACCCTTGCCCGGGAGCAGTTCTTC.

The chain is built from TRBV11-2 and TRBJ2-3; the D is unclear. Germline CDR1 is SGHAT and CDR2 is FQNNGV. V lost 0 bases to trimming and J lost 8 bases, with 12 bases between them. This CDR3 comprises 14 residues. In nucleotides, the CDR3 is TGTGCCAGCAGCTTAGAAAGGGCGATGGGTACGCAGTATTTT. Protein sequence: CASSLERAMGTQYF.

This clonotype occurred many times. This chain joins TRBV6-1 and TRBJ2-1, with 7 bases that match TRBD1. The better agreement between TRBJ2-7 and the DNA end casts doubt on the J call. Germline values: CDR1 MNHNS, CDR2 SASEGT. CDR3 length: 13 amino acids. The CDR3 reads CATSRQGFGEQYF. The DNA for the CDR3 is TGTGCCACCAGCCGACAGGGATTTGGCGAGCAGTACTTC.

The J gene is TRBJ2-1, the V gene TRBV25-1, with 8 bases matching TRBD1. Germline CDR1 is MGHDK and CDR2 is SYGVNS. The CDR3 covers 13 residues. The junction had 8 bases not matched to a gene; V was cut back by 6 bases and J by 10 bases. In DNA form, the CDR3 reads TGTGCCAGCAGCATACAGGGGGTAAAAGAGCAGTTCTTC. It is translated as CASSIQGVKEQFF.

Details on this clonotype: One end of the junction fails to match germline, which may point to a read error. The chain is built from TRBV6-1 and TRBJ2-3; D tentatively reads TRBD1 or TRBD2 (5 bases each). The germline V gene encodes CDR1 MNHNS and CDR2 SASEGT. This CDR3 is 15 amino acids long. CDR3 residues: CASSKGRRAADTQYF. In DNA, the CDR3 is TGTGCCAGCTCCAAGGGGCGGCGAGCGGCAGATACGCAGTATTTC.

CDR3 in amino acids: CASRVLGLSATDTQYF. In DNA form, the CDR3 reads TGTGCCAGCCGTGTCCTGGGGCTGTCAGCCACAGACACTCAGTATTTT. The V and J genes are TRBV6-1 and TRBJ2-4; D might be TRBD1 (5 bases). TRBJ2-3 explains the end of the DNA better; the J call may be wrong. CDR1 is MNHNS and CDR2 is SASEGT in the germline V gene. CDR3 length: 16 residues.

The genes are TRBV6-1 and TRBJ2-3, with D unresolved. The CDR3 is made up of 10 amino acids. Germline V gives CDR1 MNHNS, CDR2 SASEGT. V was trimmed by 9 bases and J by 4 bases, leaving 5 bases between them. Here the CDR3 reads CASGSDTQYF. CDR3 in DNA: TGTGCCAGTGGGTCAGATACGCAGTATTTT.

The chain joins TRBV15 to TRBJ2-2; D is ambiguous. Germline assignment: CDR1 LNHNV and CDR2 YYDKDF (reference sequence). Between the trimmed V and J ends, which lost 2 bases and 10 bases, there was a span of 11 bases. The CDR3 consists of 13 residues. The CDR3 protein is CATSRTPLEELFF. The CDR3, as DNA: TGTGCCACCAGCAGAACCCCATTGGAGGAGCTGTTTTTT.

The chain uses TRBV6-2 or TRBV6-3 and TRBJ2-1, with 9 bases matching TRBD1. The J call is in doubt because the DNA end fits TRBJ2-5 better. Germline CDR1 is MNHEY and CDR2 is SVGEGT. CDR3 size: 13 residues. The CDR3 DNA follows: TGTGCCAGCAGTTGGACAGGGGAAGAGACCCAGTACTTC. Protein: CASSWTGEETQYF.

CDR3 in DNA: TGTGCCAGCAGCTGGGGAAGCACCTACAATGAGCAGTTCTTC. Amino acids: CASSWGSTYNEQFF. The chain has TRBV6-1 and TRBJ2-1; unclear D gene. Per germline, CDR1 MNHNS and CDR2 SASEGT. Trimming shortened V by 6 bases and J by 2 bases, and 11 bases separated the two germline ends. The CDR3 has 14 amino acids.

This clonotype was detected only a few times. The J gene is TRBJ1-2, the V gene TRBV6-5; unclear D gene. The CDR3 has 14 residues. Trimming pared 3 bases from V and 0 bases from J, leaving 8 bases between. The germline V gene encodes CDR1 MNHEY and CDR2 SVGAGI. CDR3 nucleotide sequence: TGTGCCAGCAGTTATAGGGCCGCTAACTATGGCTACACCTTC. This encodes CASSYRAANYGYTF.

The chain's CDR3 is CASSQGTGTPRLNEQFF. CDR3 DNA sequence: TGCGCCAGCAGCCAAGGTACCGGGACTCCAAGGTTGAATGAGCAGTTCTTC. The gene calls are TRBV4-1 and TRBJ2-1, with TRBD2 as a possible D gene (6 bases). The CDR3 spans 17 residues. V dropped 1 base and J dropped 7 bases, with 20 bases sitting between them. The V gene's germline CDR1 is MGHRA and CDR2 YSYEKL.

The rearrangement links TRBV10-2 to TRBJ2-5; D not certain. V was pared by 0 bases and J by 2 bases, with 16 bases between. Germline V gene lookup returns CDR1 WSHSY and CDR2 SAAADI. This CDR3 comprises 17 residues. CDR3 DNA: TGCGCCAGCAGTGAGTCCGGTGCTGGTACTCGACAAGAGACCCAGTACTTC. It codes for CASSESGAGTRQETQYF.